This T cell receptor beta chain was sequenced during a study of T cell responses to AZD1222 COVID-19 vaccine. The germline CDR1 and CDR2 sequences are SGHRS and YFSETQ. V trimming: 3 bases; J trimming: 3 bases; junction bases outside the gene matches: 6. The CDR3 spans 14 residues. The table came from immunoSEQ multiplex PCR; TCRdb's copy has only in-frame clones and leaves some out. Among approximately 110,000 clones, more than 75% were seen once, and the ten largest hold roughly 9.2%. The sequencing here drew on peripheral blood, taken on day 0 of AZD1222 vaccination. This TCR derives from an adult in good health. V and J are TRBV5-1 and TRBJ2-7, with 7 bases aligning to TRBD1. The CDR3 nucleotides are TGCGCCAGCAGCTGGGACAGTCCTCTCTACGAGCAGTACTTC. It codes for CASSWDSPLYEQYF.